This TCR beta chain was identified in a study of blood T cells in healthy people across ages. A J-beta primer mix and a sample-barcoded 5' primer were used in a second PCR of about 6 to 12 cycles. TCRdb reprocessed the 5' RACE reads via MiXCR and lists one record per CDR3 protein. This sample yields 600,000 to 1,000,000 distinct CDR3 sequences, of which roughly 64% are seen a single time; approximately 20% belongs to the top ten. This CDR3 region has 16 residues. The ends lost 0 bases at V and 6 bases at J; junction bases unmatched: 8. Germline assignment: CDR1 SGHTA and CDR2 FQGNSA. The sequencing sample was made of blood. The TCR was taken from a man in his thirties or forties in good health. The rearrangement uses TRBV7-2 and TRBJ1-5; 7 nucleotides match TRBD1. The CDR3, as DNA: TGTGCCAGCAGCTTAGCCGCTGGGACAGTTGGTCAGCCCCAGCATTTT. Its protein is CASSLAAGTVGQPQHF.